The 6 T cell receptor beta chains below all came from one sample that was sequenced in a study of radiotherapy plus CTLA-4 blockade in lung cancer. TCRdb keeps only in-frame clones here, not all; method: immunoSEQ multiplex PCR. The sample carries 90,000 to 150,000 clones, more than 65% recorded once. Sequencing used peripheral blood, obtained from a patient treated with radiotherapy plus ipilimumab. The receptors originated from a human donor with non-small cell lung cancer who had a partial response to radiotherapy plus ipilimumab.

This clone was seen a handful of times. The rearrangement joins TRBV10-3 to TRBJ1-1; tentative D call: TRBD1 (5 bases). CDR3 length equals 15 residues. V lost 6 bases and J lost 2, with 16 bases in between. Germline CDR1 reads ENHRY; CDR2 reads SYGVKD. The CDR3 loop is CAISPLTDLNTEAFF. CDR3 sequence (DNA): TGTGCCATCAGCCCCTTGACAGACTTAAACACTGAAGCTTTCTTT.

Only a few counts were recorded for this clone. The genes are TRBV5-4 and TRBJ1-2; D is ambiguous. Germline lookup yields CDR1 SGHNT and CDR2 YYREEE (reference sequence). The V end was cut by 0 bases, the J end by 0 bases, with 9 bases between. The CDR3 totals 15 residues. The CDR3 sequence is CASSLGGGSNYGYTF. CDR3 DNA: TGTGCCAGCAGCTTGGGAGGAGGCTCTAACTATGGCTACACCTTC.

J is TRBJ1-2 and V is TRBV6-5, with D possibly being TRBD1 (5 bases). V gave up 4 bases and J gave up 4 bases, with 7 bases separating them. The CDR3 has 12 residues. CDR1 is MNHEY, CDR2 SVGAGI, per germline. CDR3 region: CASSWGPYGYTF. The CDR3 nucleotides read TGTGCCAGCAGTTGGGGCCCCTATGGCTACACCTTC.

This chain uses TRBV19 with TRBJ2-7; 8 nucleotides agree with TRBD2. With 3 bases clipped from V and 3 bases from J, the junction kept 10 bases outside the gene matches. CDR3 length: 16 residues. CDR1 is LNHDA, CDR2 SQIVND, per germline (reference sequence). CDR3 protein: CASSIQAGVDIYEQYF. CDR3 coding DNA: TGTGCCAGTAGTATCCAAGCGGGAGTTGATATCTACGAGCAGTACTTC.

The V call is TRBV13, the J call TRBJ2-1; 7 nucleotides align to TRBD2. The CDR3 loop spans 15 amino acids. V shed 5 bases and J 7 bases; nucleotides not matched to a gene: 11. Germline CDR1 is PRHDT and CDR2 is FYEKMQ (reference sequence). Here the CDR3 DNA reads TGTGCCAGCAGCGACGTTCGGACTAGGACGAATGAGCAGTTCTTC. Protein: CASSDVRTRTNEQFF.

In its sample, this clone was seen once. The chain couples TRBV5-4 to TRBJ2-6; 8 bases line up with TRBD1. Looked up from germline, CDR1 is SGHNT and CDR2 is YYREEE (reference sequence). V was pared by 3 bases and J by 4 bases, with 15 bases of the junction left unmatched. CDR3 size: 19 residues. This CDR3 is CASSSRKGQEISGANVLTF. The CDR3 DNA follows: TGTGCCAGCAGCTCTCGGAAGGGACAGGAAATTTCCGGGGCCAACGTCCTGACTTTC.